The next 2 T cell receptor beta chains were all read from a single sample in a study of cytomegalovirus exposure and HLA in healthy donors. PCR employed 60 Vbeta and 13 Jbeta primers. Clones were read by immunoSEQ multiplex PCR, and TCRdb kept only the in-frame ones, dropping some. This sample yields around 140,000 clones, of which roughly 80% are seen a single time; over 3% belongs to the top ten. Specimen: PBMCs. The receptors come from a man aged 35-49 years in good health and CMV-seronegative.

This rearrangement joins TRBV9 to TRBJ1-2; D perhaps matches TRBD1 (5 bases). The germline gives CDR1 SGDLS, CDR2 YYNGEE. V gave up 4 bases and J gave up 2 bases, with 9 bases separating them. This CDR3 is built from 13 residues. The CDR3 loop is CASSKDTNYGYTF. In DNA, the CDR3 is TGTGCCAGCAGCAAGGACACGAACTATGGCTACACCTTC.

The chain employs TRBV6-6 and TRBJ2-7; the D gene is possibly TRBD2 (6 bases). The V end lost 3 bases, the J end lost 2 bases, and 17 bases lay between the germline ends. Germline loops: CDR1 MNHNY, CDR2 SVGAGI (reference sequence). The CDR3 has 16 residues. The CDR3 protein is CASSYWVLAETYEQYF. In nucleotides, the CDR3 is TGTGCCAGCAGTTATTGGGTCTTAGCGGAAACCTACGAGCAGTACTTC.